This T cell receptor beta chain was identified during a study of shared clonotypes between healthy human individuals. Findings and caveats of the study: Across subsets, estimated richness was generally greater for naive than for memory populations.

The table came from immunoSEQ multiplex PCR; TCRdb's copy has only in-frame clones and leaves some out. Of approximately 2.5 million clones in the sample, roughly 93% were seen once. Unmatched junction bases numbered 6, after V lost 5 bases and J lost 5 bases. The germline V gene has CDR1 SGHDT and CDR2 YYEEEE. The length of the CDR3 is 14 residues. A note on this clone: As yet, its antigen is unknown.

This TCR came from a man aged 18 to 35 in good health. Some clones in this sample may be carry-over from other donors' samples. The sequenced sample consisted of naive CD4+ T cells from PBMCs. Subset reported: CD45RA+ positively selected. The rearrangement links TRBV5-6 to TRBJ2-1, with TRBD1 identical over 8 bases. The CDR3 nucleotides read TGTGCCAGCAGGAGGACAGGGCCCCACAATGAGCAGTTCTTC. Amino acids: CASRRTGPHNEQFF.